These T cell receptor beta chains were read from a single sample in a study of blood T cell repertoires in COVID-19. Libraries were prepared by immunoSEQ multiplex PCR; TCRdb keeps only in-frame clonotypes and omits some of them. The repertoire holds approximately 40,000 clones, with roughly 83% as singletons. Source material: peripheral blood. The receptors originated from a woman aged 55-69 years with acute or convalescent COVID-19. Each CDR3 is given without its conserved first and last residue. Part of the rows lack a size; the others show once, few, many or a class for expanded clones.

j_call | v_call | clone_size | cdr3_aa
TRBJ1-2 | TRBV5-6 | NA | ASSSTIYGYT
TRBJ2-1 | TRBV21-1 | NA | ASSIVLAGGDNEQF
TRBJ1-2 | TRBV25-1 | NA | ASSEGDRAGYT
TRBJ2-1 | TRBV7-8 | NA | ASSLRRGTYNEQF
TRBJ1-1 | TRBV28 | NA | ASSKTGHRRMNTEAF
TRBJ2-1 | TRBV29-1 | NA | SVERGGDAGEQF
TRBJ2-7 | TRBV4-1 | NA | ASSRTSASSYEQY
TRBJ1-2 | TRBV18 | NA | ASSPPQVDGYT
TRBJ1-5 | TRBV7-6 | few | ASSLERGDQPQH
TRBJ2-5 | TRBV7-9 | NA | ASSLADGGRMGETQY
TRBJ1-4 | TRBV6-1 | NA | ASSVMPGGVSEKLF
TRBJ2-5 | TRBV5-4 | NA | ASSLPGQAQETQY
TRBJ1-5 | TRBV19 | NA | ASSIRQDNQPQH
TRBJ2-7 | TRBV30 | NA | AWSKQGIEQY
TRBJ1-1 | TRBV6-2/TRBV6-3 | NA | ASSYSQGGESMNTEAF
TRBJ2-7 | TRBV18 | NA | ASSTDRGSLYEQY
TRBJ1-1 | TRBV5-4 | NA | ASRPGRTTEAF
TRBJ2-7 | TRBV5-1 | once | ASSLQGYEQY
TRBJ2-2 | TRBV5-1 | NA | ASSVQGARTGELF
TRBJ1-2 | TRBV15 | NA | ATSRDRVIRERGRRSTNYGYT
TRBJ2-5 | TRBV24-1 | NA | ATSDLSGGAEETQY
TRBJ2-5 | TRBV6-5 | NA | ASRNSGSLEETQY
TRBJ2-1 | TRBV5-1 | NA | ASSRGTSGRGNEQF
TRBJ1-2 | TRBV18 | NA | ASSPPSQGFFSGYT
TRBJ1-3 | TRBV4-1 | NA | ASSIGRQGIAGNTIY
TRBJ2-1 | TRBV4-2 | NA | ASSHKSGGASTHHEQF
TRBJ2-1 | TRBV27 | NA | ASSDGQAYNEQF
TRBJ1-2 | TRBV10-3 | NA | AIMGQRNPGANYGYT
TRBJ2-3 | TRBV6-6 | NA | ASLLARNTDTQY
TRBJ2-7 | TRBV7-9 | NA | ASSFSGIFHEQY
TRBJ2-2 | TRBV6-6 | NA | ASSYSPGVNGELF
TRBJ2-7 | TRBV10-1 | NA | ASSTFDYEQY
TRBJ2-3 | TRBV18 | NA | ASSLGLGTDTQY
TRBJ2-2 | TRBV18 | few | ASSPWTGGPSGELF
TRBJ2-7 | TRBV4-1 | NA | ASSQDPVRAREQY
TRBJ2-3 | TRBV7-2 | NA | ASSLDRSTDTQY
TRBJ1-2 | TRBV7-6 | medium-sized | ASSLNSMGHHGYT
TRBJ2-3 | TRBV2 | NA | ASSFNSGLTDTQY
TRBJ1-1 | TRBV6-5 | NA | ASSYLRVNTEAF
TRBJ2-1 | TRBV5-1 | NA | ASSLQLAGAYNEQF
TRBJ2-3 | TRBV5-1 | NA | ASSLAGVGAELATQY
TRBJ2-2 | TRBV5-1 | NA | ASSFSGGAGELF
TRBJ1-5 | TRBV5-5 | NA | ASSLVGQDSQPQH
TRBJ2-3 | TRBV5-1 | NA | ASSSAQTSTMGTDTQY
TRBJ1-6 | TRBV11-2 | once | ASSFTQGPLH
TRBJ1-3 | TRBV5-4 | few | ASSSDRSSGNTIY
TRBJ2-3 | TRBV7-2 | NA | ASSFKLALSTDTQY